The next 10 T cell receptor beta chains were all read from a single sample in a study of T cell repertoires in cytomegalovirus infection (dated by TCRdb to the late 2010s). This sample was sequenced with an Illumina HiSeq 1500. TCRdb applied fastp at Q25 and MiXCR to the public reads, then kept only in-frame beta chains. Each CDR3 protein appears once, grouped with its most common genes and DNA. This sample holds 50,000 or so distinct CDR3 sequences; under 20% were observed only once. The biggest ten clones account for roughly 50% of the sample. The treatment or condition label on this specimen signifies: in vitro stimulation with specific CMV peptide epitopes to enrich CMV-specific T cells. Their antigens are not known. The sequences come from CD8+ T cells from cultured PBMCs, collected from culture after CMV antigen stimulation. These receptors all come from a human donor in good health (CMV status not recorded). Some clones in this sample may be carry-over from other donors' samples.

This clonotype came up once. A much larger clone differs from this one at a single base, so this may be a read error. The chain is built from TRBV5-6 and TRBJ2-7; D possibly uses TRBD1 or TRBD2 (5 bases each). Germline V gene sequence: CDR1 SGHDT, CDR2 YYEEEE. V was clipped by 2 bases and J by 0 bases, with 18 bases between them. The CDR3 totals 17 residues. The CDR3: CASSLGELRLTSYEQYF. The DNA for the CDR3 is TGTGCCAGCAGCTTAGGGGAATTAAGACTAACCTCCTACGAGCAGTACTTC.

This clonotype showed up just a few times. This chain links TRBV20-1 with TRBJ1-1; D is uncertain. The CDR3 loop spans 17 amino acids. V lost 3 bases, J lost 3 bases, and 23 bases lay in between. Germline CDR1 reads DFQATT; CDR2 reads SNEGSKA (reference sequence). The CDR3 reads CSARVGLGFRQDTEAFF. The CDR3 DNA sequence: TGCAGTGCTAGGGTAGGATTGGGGTTTCGGCAGGACACTGAAGCTTTCTTT.

This clonotype was recorded many times. The genes are TRBV7-6 and TRBJ2-7, with 11 bases aligning to TRBD1. CDR3 length: 13 residues. Unmatched junction bases numbered 4, after V lost 9 bases and J lost 3 bases. The germline CDR1 and CDR2 sequences are SGHVS and FNYEAQ. DNA of the CDR3: TGTGCCAGTGGACAGGGGGCTGGCTACGAGCAGTACTTC. Translating gives CASGQGAGYEQYF.

In DNA, the CDR3 is TGTGCCAGCAGTGGGGCGGGGTCCCCCCATGAGCAGTTCTTC. This codes for CASSGAGSPHEQFF. J is TRBJ2-1 and V is TRBV27; possibly TRBD2 for D (6 bases). Trimming cost V 5 bases and J 8 bases, with 16 bases left between them. The CDR3 consists of 14 residues. The germline gives CDR1 MNHEY, CDR2 SMNVEV (reference sequence).

In this sample, this clonotype turned up many times. V and J are TRBV7-9 and TRBJ1-5; D is uncertain. Trimming cost V 5 bases and J 4 bases, with 9 bases left between them. The CDR3 totals 13 residues. Germline V gene sequence: CDR1 SEHNR, CDR2 FQNEAQ (reference sequence). CDR3 nucleotide sequence: TGTGCCAGCAGCCTCGATCGTAATCAGCCCCAGCATTTT. Translated: CASSLDRNQPQHF.

This clonotype appeared a few times. The chain recombines TRBV11-2 with TRBJ2-1; 11 nucleotides align to TRBD2. CDR1 is SGHAT, CDR2 FQNNGV, per germline. J lost 4 bases, V lost 4 bases, and 3 bases had no gene match. This CDR3 comprises 15 residues. CDR3 sequence reads: CASSSLAGEYNEQFF. The CDR3 coding sequence is TGTGCCAGCAGCTCACTAGCGGGGGAGTACAATGAGCAGTTCTTC.

This clonotype has only a few counts. The V gene is TRBV7-9, the J gene TRBJ2-1, with unresolved D. The germline V gene has CDR1 SEHNR and CDR2 FQNEAQ (reference sequence). Trimming stripped 1 base from V and 4 bases from J, with 8 bases between. The CDR3 runs to 14 residues. In DNA, the CDR3 is TGTGCCAGCAGCTTAGAGGATCCTTACAATGAGCAGTTCTTC. Its protein is CASSLEDPYNEQFF.

V and J are TRBV5-5 and TRBJ2-1; TRBD2 matches at 9 bases. V shed 1 base, J shed 8 bases, and the junction held 7 bases outside the gene matches. The CDR3 covers 15 residues. Germline CDR1 is SGHKS and CDR2 is YYEKEE (reference sequence). CDR3 DNA: TGTGCCAGCAGCTTGAAGCTAGCGGGGATCCATGAGCAGTTCTTC. Translated, it gives CASSLKLAGIHEQFF.

This clonotype was observed at least ten times. The chain couples TRBV12-3 or TRBV12-4 to TRBJ2-3, with 7 positions matching TRBD2. This CDR3 is 17 amino acids long. V shed 3 bases and J 2 bases; nucleotides not matched to a gene: 11. CDR3 in amino acids: CASSLVASGPVTDTQYF. As DNA, the CDR3 is TGTGCCAGCAGTTTGGTCGCTAGCGGTCCGGTCACAGATACGCAGTATTTT.

The chain carries TRBV12-3 or TRBV12-4 and TRBJ2-7; the D call may be TRBD1 or TRBD2 (5 bases each). Trimming took off 5 bases at V and 6 bases at J, with 17 bases between the two ends. This CDR3 comprises 14 residues. CDR3 protein: CASSVRDGLLEQYF. The CDR3 coding sequence is TGTGCCAGCAGTGTCCGGGACGGCCTGCTCGAGCAGTACTTC.